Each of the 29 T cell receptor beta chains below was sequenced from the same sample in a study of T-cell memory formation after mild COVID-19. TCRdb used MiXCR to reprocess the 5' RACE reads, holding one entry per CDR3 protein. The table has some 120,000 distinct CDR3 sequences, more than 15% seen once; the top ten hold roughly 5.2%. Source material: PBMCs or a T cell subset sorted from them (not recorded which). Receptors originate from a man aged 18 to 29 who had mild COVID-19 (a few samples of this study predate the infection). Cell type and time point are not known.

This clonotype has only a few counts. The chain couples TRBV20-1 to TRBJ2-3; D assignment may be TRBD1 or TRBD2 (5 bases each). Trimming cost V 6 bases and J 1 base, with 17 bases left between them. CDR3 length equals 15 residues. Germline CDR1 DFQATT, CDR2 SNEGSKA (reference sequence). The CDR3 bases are TGCAGTGCCCAGATCCCCCAGGGACGCACAGATACGCAGTATTTT. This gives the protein CSAQIPQGRTDTQYF.

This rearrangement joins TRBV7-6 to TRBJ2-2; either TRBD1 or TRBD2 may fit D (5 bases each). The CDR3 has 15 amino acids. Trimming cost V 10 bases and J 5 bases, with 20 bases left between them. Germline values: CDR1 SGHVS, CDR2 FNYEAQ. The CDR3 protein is CATREQLGVTGELFF. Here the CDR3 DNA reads TGTGCCACTAGGGAGCAGCTAGGGGTGACCGGGGAGCTGTTTTTT.

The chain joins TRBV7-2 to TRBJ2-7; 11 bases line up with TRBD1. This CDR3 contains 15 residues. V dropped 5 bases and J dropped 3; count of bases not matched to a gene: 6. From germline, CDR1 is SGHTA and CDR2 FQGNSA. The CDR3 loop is CASSRLGTGGYEQYF. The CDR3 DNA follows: TGTGCCAGCAGCCGACTCGGGACAGGGGGCTACGAGCAGTACTTC. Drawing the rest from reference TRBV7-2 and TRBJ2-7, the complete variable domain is GAGVSQSPSNKVTEKGKDVELRCDPISGHTALYWYRQSLGQGLEFLIYFQGNSAPDKSGLPSDRFSAERTGGSVSTLTIQRTQQEDSAVYLCASSRLGTGGYEQYFGPGTRLTVT.

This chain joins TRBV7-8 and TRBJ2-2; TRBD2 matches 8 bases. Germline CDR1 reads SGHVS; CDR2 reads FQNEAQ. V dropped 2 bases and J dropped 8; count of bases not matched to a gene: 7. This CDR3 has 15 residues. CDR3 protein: CASSLRRGVPGELFF. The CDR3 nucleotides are TGTGCCAGCAGCTTAAGGCGGGGGGTCCCTGGGGAGCTGTTTTTT.

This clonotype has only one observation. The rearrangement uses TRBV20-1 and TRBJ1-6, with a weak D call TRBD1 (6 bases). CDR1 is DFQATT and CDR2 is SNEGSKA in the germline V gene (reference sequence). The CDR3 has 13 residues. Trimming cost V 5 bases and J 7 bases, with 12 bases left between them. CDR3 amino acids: CSALGHFNSPLHF. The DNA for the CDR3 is TGCAGTGCTCTGGGACATTTCAATTCACCCCTCCACTTT.

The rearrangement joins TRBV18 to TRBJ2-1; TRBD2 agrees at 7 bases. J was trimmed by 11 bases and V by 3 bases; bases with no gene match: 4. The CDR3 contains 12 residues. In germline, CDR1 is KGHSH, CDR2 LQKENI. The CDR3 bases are TGTGCCAGCTCACCGCAGGGAGGGCAGCAGTTCTTC. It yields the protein CASSPQGGQQFF.

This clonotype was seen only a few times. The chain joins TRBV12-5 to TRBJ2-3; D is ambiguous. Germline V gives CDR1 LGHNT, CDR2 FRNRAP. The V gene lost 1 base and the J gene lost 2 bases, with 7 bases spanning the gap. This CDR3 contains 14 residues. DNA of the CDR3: TGTGCTAGTGGTTTGGCCGGAAACACAGATACGCAGTATTTT. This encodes CASGLAGNTDTQYF.

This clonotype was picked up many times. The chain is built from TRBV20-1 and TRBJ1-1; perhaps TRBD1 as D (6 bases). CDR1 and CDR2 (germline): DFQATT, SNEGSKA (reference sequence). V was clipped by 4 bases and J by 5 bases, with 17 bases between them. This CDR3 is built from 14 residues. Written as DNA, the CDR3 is TGCAGTGCTACGGTCCCCGGGGGGACAACTGAAGCTTTCTTT. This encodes CSATVPGGTTEAFF.

The CDR3 reads CASSFGQGAEQPQHF. The CDR3 DNA reads as TGTGCCAGCAGTTTCGGACAGGGGGCTGAACAGCCCCAGCATTTT. The chain recombines TRBV6-6 with TRBJ1-5; TRBD1 aligns across 11 bases. The CDR3 sequence is 15 residues long. Germline V lookup: CDR1 MNHNY, CDR2 SVGAGI (reference sequence). J was trimmed by 7 bases and V by 4 bases; bases with no gene match: 6.

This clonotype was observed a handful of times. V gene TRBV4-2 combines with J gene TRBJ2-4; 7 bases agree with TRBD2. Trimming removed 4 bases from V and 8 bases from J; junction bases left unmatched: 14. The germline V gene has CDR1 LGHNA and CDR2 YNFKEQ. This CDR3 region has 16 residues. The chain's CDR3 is CASSLGLSRGVDIQYF. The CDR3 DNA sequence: TGTGCCAGCAGCCTGGGACTATCCCGGGGGGTGGACATTCAGTACTTC.

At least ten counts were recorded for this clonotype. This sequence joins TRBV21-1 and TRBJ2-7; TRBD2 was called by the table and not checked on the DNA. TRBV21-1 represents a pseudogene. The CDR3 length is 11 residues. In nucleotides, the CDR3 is TGTGCCAGCAGGGGACTGAGAGAGCAGTACGTC. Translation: CASRGLREQYV.

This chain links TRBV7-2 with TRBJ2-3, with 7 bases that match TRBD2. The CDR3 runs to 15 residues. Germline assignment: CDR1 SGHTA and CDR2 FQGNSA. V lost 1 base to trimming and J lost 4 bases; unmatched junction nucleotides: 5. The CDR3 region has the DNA TGTGCCAGCAGCTTAGACGGGAGGAGGTCAGATACGCAGTATTTT. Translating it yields CASSLDGRRSDTQYF.

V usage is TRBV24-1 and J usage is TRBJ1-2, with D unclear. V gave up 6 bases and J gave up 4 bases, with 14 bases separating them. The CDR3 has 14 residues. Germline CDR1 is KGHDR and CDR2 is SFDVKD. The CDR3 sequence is CATSPHTLIYGYTF. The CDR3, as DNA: TGTGCCACCAGTCCCCACACCTTGATCTATGGCTACACCTTC.

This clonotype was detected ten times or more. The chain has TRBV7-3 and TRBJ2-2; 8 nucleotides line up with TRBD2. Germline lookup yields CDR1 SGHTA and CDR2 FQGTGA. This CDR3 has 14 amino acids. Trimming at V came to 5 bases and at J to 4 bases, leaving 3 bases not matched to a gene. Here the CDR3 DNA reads TGTGCCAGCAGCCTAGGGACTAGCACCGGGGAGCTGTTTTTT. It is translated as CASSLGTSTGELFF.

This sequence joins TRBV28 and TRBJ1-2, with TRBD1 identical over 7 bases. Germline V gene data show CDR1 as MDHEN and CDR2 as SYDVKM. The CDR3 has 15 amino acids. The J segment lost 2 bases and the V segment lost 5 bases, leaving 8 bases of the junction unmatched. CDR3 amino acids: CASSQRQGANYGYTF. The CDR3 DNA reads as TGTGCCAGCAGTCAAAGACAGGGAGCAAACTATGGCTACACCTTC.

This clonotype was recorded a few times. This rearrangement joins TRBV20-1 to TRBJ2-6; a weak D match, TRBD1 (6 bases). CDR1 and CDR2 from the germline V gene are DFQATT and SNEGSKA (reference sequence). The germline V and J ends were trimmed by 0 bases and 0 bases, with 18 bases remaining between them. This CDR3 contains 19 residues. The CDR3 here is CSARDRRTVGVSGANVLTF. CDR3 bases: TGCAGTGCTAGAGATCGCAGGACAGTGGGGGTCTCTGGGGCCAACGTCCTGACTTTC.

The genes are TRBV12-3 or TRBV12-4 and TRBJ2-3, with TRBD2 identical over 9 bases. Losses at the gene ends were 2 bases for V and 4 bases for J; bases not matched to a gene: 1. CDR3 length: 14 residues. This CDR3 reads CASSLLAGPDTQYF. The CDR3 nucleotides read TGTGCCAGCAGTTTACTAGCGGGGCCAGATACGCAGTATTTT.

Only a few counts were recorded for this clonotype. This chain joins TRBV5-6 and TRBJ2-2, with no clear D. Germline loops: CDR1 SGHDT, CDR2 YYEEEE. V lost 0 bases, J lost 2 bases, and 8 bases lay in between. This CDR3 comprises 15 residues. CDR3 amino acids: CASSLGPTNTGELFF. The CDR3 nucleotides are TGTGCCAGCAGCTTGGGGCCTACAAACACCGGGGAGCTGTTTTTT.

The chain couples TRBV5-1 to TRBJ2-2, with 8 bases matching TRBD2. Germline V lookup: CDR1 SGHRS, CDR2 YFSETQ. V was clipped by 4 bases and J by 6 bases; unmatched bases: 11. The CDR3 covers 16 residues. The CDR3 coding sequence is TGCGCCAGCAGCGTGCTTCCAGCGGGGGCTTCCGGGGAGCTGTTTTTT. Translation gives CASSVLPAGASGELFF.

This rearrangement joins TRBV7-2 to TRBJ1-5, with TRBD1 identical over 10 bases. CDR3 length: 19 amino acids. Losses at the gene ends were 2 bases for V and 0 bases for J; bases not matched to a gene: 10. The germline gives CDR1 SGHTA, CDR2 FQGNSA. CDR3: CASSLSRTGGAYSNQPQHF. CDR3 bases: TGTGCCAGCAGCTTATCCAGGACAGGGGGTGCGTATAGCAATCAGCCCCAGCATTTT. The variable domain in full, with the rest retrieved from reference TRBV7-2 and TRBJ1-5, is GAGVSQSPSNKVTEKGKDVELRCDPISGHTALYWYRQSLGQGLEFLIYFQGNSAPDKSGLPSDRFSAERTGGSVSTLTIQRTQQEDSAVYLCASSLSRTGGAYSNQPQHFGDGTRLSIL.

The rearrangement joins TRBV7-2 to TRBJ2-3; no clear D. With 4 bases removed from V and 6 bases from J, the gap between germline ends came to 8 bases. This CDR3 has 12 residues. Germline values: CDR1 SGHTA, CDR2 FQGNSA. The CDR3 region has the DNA TGTGCCAGCAGCTCCAGGCGGGATACGCAGTATTTT. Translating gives CASSSRRDTQYF.

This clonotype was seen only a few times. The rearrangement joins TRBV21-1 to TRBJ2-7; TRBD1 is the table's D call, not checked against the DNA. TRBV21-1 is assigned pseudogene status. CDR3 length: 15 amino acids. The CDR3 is CATSPPDSPMREQYF. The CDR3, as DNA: TGTGCCACCTCTCCACCAGACTCCCCCATGAGGGAGCAGTACTTC.

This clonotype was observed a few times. CDR3 sequence (DNA): TGCAGCCCCTCAGGGTACCAAGAGACCCAGTACTTC. Its protein product is CSPSGYQETQYF. The chain links TRBV20-1 to TRBJ2-5; D possibly corresponds to TRBD1 (5 bases). Germline assignment: CDR1 DFQATT and CDR2 SNEGSKA (reference sequence). The CDR3 spans 12 residues.

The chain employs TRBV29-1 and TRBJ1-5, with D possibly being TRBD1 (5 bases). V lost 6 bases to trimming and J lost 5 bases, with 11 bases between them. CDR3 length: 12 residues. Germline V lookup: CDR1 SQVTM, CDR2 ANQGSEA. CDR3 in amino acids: CSVGGKDQPQHF. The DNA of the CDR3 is TGCAGCGTCGGGGGAAAGGATCAGCCCCAGCATTTT.

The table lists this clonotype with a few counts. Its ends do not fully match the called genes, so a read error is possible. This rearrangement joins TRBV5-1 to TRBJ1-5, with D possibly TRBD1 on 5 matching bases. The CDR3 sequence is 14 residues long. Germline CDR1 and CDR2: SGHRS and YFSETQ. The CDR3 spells CASSLEGIGQPQHF. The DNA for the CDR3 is TGCGCCAGCAGTTTGGAGGGGATTGGACAGCCCCAGCATTTT. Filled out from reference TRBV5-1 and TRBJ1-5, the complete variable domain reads KAGVTQTPRYLIKTRGQQVTLSCSPISGHRSVSWYQQTPGQGLQFLFEYFSETQRNKGNFPGRFSGRQFSNSRSEMNVSTLELGDSALYLCASSLEGIGQPQHFGDGTRLSIL.

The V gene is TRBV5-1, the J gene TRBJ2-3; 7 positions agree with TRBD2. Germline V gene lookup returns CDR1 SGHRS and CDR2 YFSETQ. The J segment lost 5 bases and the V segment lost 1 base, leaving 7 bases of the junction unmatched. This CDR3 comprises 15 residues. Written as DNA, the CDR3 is TGCGCCAGCAGCTTGTCACTAGCGTGGGGAGATACGCAGTATTTT. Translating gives CASSLSLAWGDTQYF.

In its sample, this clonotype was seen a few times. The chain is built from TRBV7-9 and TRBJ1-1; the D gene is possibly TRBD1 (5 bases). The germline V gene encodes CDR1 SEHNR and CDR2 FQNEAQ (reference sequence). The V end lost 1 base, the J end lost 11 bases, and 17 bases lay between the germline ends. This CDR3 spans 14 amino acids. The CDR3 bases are TGTGCCAGCAGCTTAGGTGGGACCCCCGAAGGGGCTTTCTTT. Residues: CASSLGGTPEGAFF.

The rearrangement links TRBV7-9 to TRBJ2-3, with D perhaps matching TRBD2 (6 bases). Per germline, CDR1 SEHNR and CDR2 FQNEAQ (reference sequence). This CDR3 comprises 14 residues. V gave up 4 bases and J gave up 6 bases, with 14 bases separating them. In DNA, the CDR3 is TGTGCCAGCAGCTCTGAACGGGGGTTGGATACGCAGTATTTT. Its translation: CASSSERGLDTQYF.

CDR3 residues: CASSLAGTGHQPQHF. CDR3 DNA sequence: TGTGCCAGCAGCTTAGCAGGGACAGGGCATCAGCCCCAGCATTTT. The chain recombines TRBV7-9 with TRBJ1-5; 9 bases align to TRBD1. This CDR3 contains 15 residues. Germline assignment: CDR1 SEHNR and CDR2 FQNEAQ (reference sequence). Trimming removed 0 bases from V and 5 bases from J; junction bases left unmatched: 2. The full variable domain, rest sourced from reference TRBV7-9 and TRBJ1-5, is DTGVSQNPRHKITKRGQNVTFRCDPISEHNRLYWYRQTLGQGPEFLTYFQNEAQLEKSRLLSDRFSAERPKGSFSTLEIQRTEQGDSAMYLCASSLAGTGHQPQHFGDGTRLSIL.